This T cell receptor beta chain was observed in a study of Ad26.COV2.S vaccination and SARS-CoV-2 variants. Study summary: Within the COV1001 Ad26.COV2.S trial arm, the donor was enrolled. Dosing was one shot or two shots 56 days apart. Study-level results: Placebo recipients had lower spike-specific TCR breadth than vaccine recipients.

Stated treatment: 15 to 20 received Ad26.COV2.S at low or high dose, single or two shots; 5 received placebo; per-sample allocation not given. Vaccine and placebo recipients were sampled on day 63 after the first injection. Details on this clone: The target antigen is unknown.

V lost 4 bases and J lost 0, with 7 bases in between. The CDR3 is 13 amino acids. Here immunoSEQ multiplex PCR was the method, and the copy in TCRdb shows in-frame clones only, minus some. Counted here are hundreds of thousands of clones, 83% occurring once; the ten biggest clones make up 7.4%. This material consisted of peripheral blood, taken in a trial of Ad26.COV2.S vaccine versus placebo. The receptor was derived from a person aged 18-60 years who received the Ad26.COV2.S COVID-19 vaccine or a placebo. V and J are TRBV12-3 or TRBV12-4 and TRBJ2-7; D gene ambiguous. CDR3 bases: TGTGCCAGCAGTTCAAGTTTCTCCTACGAGCAGTACTTC. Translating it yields CASSSSFSYEQYF.